This entry lists 5 T cell receptor beta chains sequenced from one sample in a study of blood T cell repertoires in COVID-19. Profiling relied on immunoSEQ multiplex PCR, and the TCRdb table lists in-frame clones only, not all of them. This table holds roughly 300,000 clones, around 85% found once. Sequenced input: PBMCs or T cells enriched from blood (not recorded which). The origin of the receptors is a woman between 45 and 65 years old who had recovered from COVID-19.

This clone was seen only a few times. The CDR3: CASKGLAGAQTQYF. CDR3 in DNA: TGTGCCAGTAAGGGACTAGCGGGAGCGCAGACCCAGTACTTC. The chain is built from TRBV19 and TRBJ2-5, with 14 bases fitting TRBD2. This CDR3 comprises 14 residues. J gave up 6 bases and V 7 bases, and 4 bases lay outside the gene matches. Germline loops: CDR1 LNHDA, CDR2 SQIVND (reference sequence).

The genes are TRBV2 and TRBJ1-1; no clear D. The V gene's germline CDR1 is SNHLY and CDR2 FYNNEI. The CDR3 totals 13 residues. V lost 2 bases, J lost 5 bases, and 9 bases lay in between. Written as DNA, the CDR3 is TGTGCCAGCAGTGAAAACGGTTGGACTGAAGCTTTCTTT. Translating it yields CASSENGWTEAFF.

A note on this clone: Other DNA sequences in this sample translate to the same CDR3. V gene TRBV20-1 combines with J gene TRBJ2-7; the match to TRBD1 covers 8 bases. The V segment lost 3 bases and the J segment 7 bases; nucleotides outside the gene matches: 2. The CDR3 is made up of 11 amino acids. Germline assignment: CDR1 DFQATT and CDR2 SNEGSKA (reference sequence). This chain's CDR3 is CSARTGVEQYF. The DNA of the CDR3 is TGCAGTGCTAGGACAGGGGTTGAGCAGTACTTC.

This clone was observed a single time. The V and J genes are TRBV7-9 and TRBJ1-1, with TRBD1 matching 8 bases. After removal of 5 bases from V and 1 base from J, the junction contained 6 bases not matched to a gene. CDR3 length: 15 amino acids. Germline values: CDR1 SEHNR, CDR2 FQNEAQ (reference sequence). CDR3 region: CASSPAGGRNTEAFF. The CDR3 DNA reads as TGTGCCAGCAGCCCAGCAGGGGGCAGGAACACTGAAGCTTTCTTT.

This clone has ten or more counts. The chain joins TRBV9 to TRBJ2-7; 10 bases are shared with TRBD2. The CDR3 length is 14 residues. The V gene end was trimmed by 2 bases and the J gene end by 7 bases; junction bases not matched to a gene: 6. Germline loops: CDR1 SGDLS, CDR2 YYNGEE. The CDR3 spells CASSVGTSVREQYF. The CDR3 DNA sequence: TGTGCCAGCAGCGTGGGGACTAGCGTAAGGGAGCAGTACTTC.